The T cell receptor (beta chain) under discussion was sequenced for a study of blood T cells in healthy people across ages. General study points: Total diversity from one million sequenced T cells was likely underestimated.

Each sample provided at least 5.5 micrograms of extracted total RNA. On this clonotype itself: Antigen unknown.

Alongside a J-beta primer mix, a sample-barcoded 5' primer served in a second PCR lasting about 7 to 12 cycles. One entry per CDR3 protein, called by TCRdb with MiXCR from the 5' RACE reads. The sample lists roughly 570,000 distinct CDR3 sequences; roughly a quarter were seen once. CDR1 LNHNV and CDR2 YYDKDF come from the germline V gene (reference sequence). The V and J ends lost 6 bases and 4 bases respectively, with 18 bases between them. The CDR3 runs to 15 residues. This clonotype was sampled from a woman in her sixties or seventies in good health. This sequence joins TRBV15 and TRBJ1-2; unclear D gene. What was sequenced was blood. The CDR3 nucleotides read TGTGCCACCAGTAGGCAGCAAAATCACGTCTATGGCTACACCTTC. Translated: CATSRQQNHVYGYTF.